Sequencing of this TCR beta chain was carried out in a study of regulatory T cells in long-lasting Graves disease. There are 14 residues in the CDR3. Germline V CDR1 and CDR2: MDHEN, SYDVKM. V shed 5 bases and J 2 bases; nucleotides not matched to a gene: 4. This clonotype was counted between two and nine times. CDR3 regions were amplified by Arm-PCR using iRepertoire HTBI primers to build TCR beta libraries. TCRdb re-analysed the multiplex PCR reads in MiXCR, keeping a single row per CDR3 protein. Of 350,000 to 550,000 distinct CDR3 sequences in the sample, just under 15% are singletons; the top ten hold over 15%. Time point denoted: newly diagnosed GD, antithyroid drugs for less than 3 months. Construction of the TCR library relied on RNA isolated from PBMCs. These data are also associated with another study on T cells in Graves' hyperthyroidism and ophthalmopathy. That study adds: These patients, aged 18 to 65, had recently diagnosed hyperthyroidism lasting under 2 months.

The sample here was peripheral blood mononuclear cells (PBMCs), taken at new diagnosis, from a patient treated with antithyroid drugs. The chain couples TRBV28 to TRBJ2-7, with 9 bases fitting TRBD1. The receptor was derived from a woman aged 30 to 39 with Graves disease. CDR3 amino acids: CASSVQGAAYEQYF. In DNA form, the CDR3 reads TGTGCCAGCAGTGTACAGGGGGCGGCCTACGAGCAGTACTTC.